The clone carrying this T cell receptor beta chain was detected ten times or more. The antigen is not known. RNA transcripts provided the source from which TCR beta CDR3 regions were amplified. Using the HTBI primer set, a first-round RT-PCR was run on the TCR CDR3. From the multiplex PCR reads, TCRdb called clonotypes with MiXCR, one entry per CDR3 protein. Seen here are a few hundred thousand distinct CDR3 sequences, around 17% observed once, and the top ten hold about 45%. Participants, patients aged 18 to 65, had newly diagnosed hyperthyroidism with a duration under 2 months. Lactation, pregnancy, other autoimmune disease or uncontrolled infection led to exclusion of patients. These data are taken from a study of T cells in Graves' hyperthyroidism and ophthalmopathy. Per germline, CDR1 SGHRS and CDR2 YFSETQ. V was pared by 4 bases and J by 0 bases, with 20 bases between. The CDR3 covers 17 residues.

Findings of the study overall: Before onset, by a median of approximately 5.9 months, the model predicted ophthalmopathy.

Sequencing used blood. This sequence originates from a man aged 35 to 55 with Graves' hyperthyroidism. The V gene is TRBV5-1, the J gene TRBJ2-7; tentatively, D is TRBD1 or TRBD2 (6 bases each). CDR3 protein: CASSKLGTGQNSYEQYF. The CDR3, as DNA: TGCGCCAGCAGCAAGCTTGGGACTGGACAGAACTCCTACGAGCAGTACTTC.